The next 7 T cell receptor beta chains were all read from a single sample in a study of blood T cells in healthy people across ages. It was with a sample-barcoded 5' primer and a J-beta primer mix that a second PCR of roughly 7 to 12 cycles was run. TCRdb recomputed calls from the 5' RACE reads with MiXCR, one row per CDR3 protein. The table lists some 850,000 distinct CDR3 sequences, roughly 26% of them singletons. These data also featured in a second study, about T cells of mothers and their children.

Sequenced sample: blood. These receptors were obtained from a boy aged 10-17 years in good health.

This clonotype was picked up a small number of times. V gene TRBV13 combines with J gene TRBJ2-1; 9 nucleotides align to TRBD1. After removal of 3 bases from V and 4 bases from J, the junction contained 4 bases not matched to a gene. CDR1 is PRHDT, CDR2 FYEKMQ, per germline (reference sequence). The CDR3 length is 15 residues. CDR3 in DNA: TGTGCCAGCAGCTTCGGGACAGGGTTTTACAATGAGCAGTTCTTC. Protein sequence: CASSFGTGFYNEQFF.

This rearrangement joins TRBV5-5 to TRBJ2-5; no reliable D call. Trimming left V 3 bases short and J 3 bases short, with 15 bases between. From germline, CDR1 is SGHKS and CDR2 YYEKEE (reference sequence). CDR3 length equals 15 residues. The CDR3 coding sequence is TGTGCCAGCAGCTCCCCCCGAGCCGCGGAAGAGACCCAGTACTTC. Translating gives CASSSPRAAEETQYF.

A few counts support this clonotype. The rearrangement links TRBV5-1 to TRBJ1-4; D is uncertain. The CDR3 runs to 15 residues. Germline CDR1 is SGHRS and CDR2 is YFSETQ. V lost 7 bases to trimming and J lost 0 bases, with 13 bases between them. The CDR3 region is CASGTSVATNEKLFF. The CDR3, as DNA: TGCGCCAGCGGCACCTCTGTTGCAACTAATGAAAAACTGTTTTTT.

V usage is TRBV7-3 and J usage is TRBJ2-1; D is perhaps TRBD2 (6 bases). Trimming cost V 1 base and J 9 bases, with 10 bases left between them. CDR3 length: 13 residues. Germline-derived CDR1 and CDR2 are SGHTA and FQGTGA. The CDR3 region is CASSLIRESEQFF. For the CDR3, the DNA is TGTGCCAGCAGCTTAATCCGGGAGTCTGAGCAGTTCTTC.

This chain links TRBV5-1 with TRBJ1-2; D remains unclear. From germline, CDR1 is SGHRS and CDR2 YFSETQ. The CDR3 totals 16 residues. Trimming took 0 bases from V and 3 from J, leaving 15 bases between them. The CDR3: CASSLVPGRSDYGYTF. Written as DNA, the CDR3 is TGCGCCAGCAGCTTGGTTCCTGGCAGGTCGGACTATGGCTACACCTTC.

CDR3 loop: CASSLRDSSYTF. The CDR3 coding sequence is TGTGCCAGCTCGCTCCGGGACAGCAGCTACACCTTC. The chain joins TRBV18 to TRBJ1-2; 7 bases map to TRBD1. Trimming took 6 bases from V and 9 from J; bases not matched to a gene: 7. Per the germline V gene, CDR1 is KGHSH and CDR2 is LQKENI. This CDR3 contains 12 residues.

V usage is TRBV20-1 and J usage is TRBJ2-3; a possible D gene is TRBD1 (7 bases). The CDR3 runs 14 residues. V was shortened by 6 bases and J by 6 bases, with 19 bases between the two germline ends. CDR1 and CDR2 (germline): DFQATT, SNEGSKA (reference sequence). The CDR3 DNA reads as TGCAGTGCGGGGCGTCCAGGGGGGTGGGATACGCAGTATTTT. Encoded protein: CSAGRPGGWDTQYF.